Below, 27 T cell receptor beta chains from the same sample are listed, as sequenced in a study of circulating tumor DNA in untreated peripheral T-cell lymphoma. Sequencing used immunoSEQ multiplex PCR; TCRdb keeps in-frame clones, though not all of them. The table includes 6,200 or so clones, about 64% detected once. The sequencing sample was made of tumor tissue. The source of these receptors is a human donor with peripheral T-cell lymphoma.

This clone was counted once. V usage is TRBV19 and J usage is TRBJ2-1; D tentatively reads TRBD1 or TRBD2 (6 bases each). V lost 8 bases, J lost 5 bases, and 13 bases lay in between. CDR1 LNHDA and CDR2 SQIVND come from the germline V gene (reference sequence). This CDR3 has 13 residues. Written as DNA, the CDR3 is TGTGCCAGTTGGGGGGCTAGCAACAATGAGCAGTTCTTC. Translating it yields CASWGASNNEQFF.

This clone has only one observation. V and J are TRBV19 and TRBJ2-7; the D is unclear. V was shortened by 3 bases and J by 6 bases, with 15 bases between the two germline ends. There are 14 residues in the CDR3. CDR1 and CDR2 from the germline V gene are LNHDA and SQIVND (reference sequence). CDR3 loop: CASSITPNRLEQYF. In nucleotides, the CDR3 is TGTGCCAGTAGTATTACACCGAATCGTCTCGAGCAGTACTTC.

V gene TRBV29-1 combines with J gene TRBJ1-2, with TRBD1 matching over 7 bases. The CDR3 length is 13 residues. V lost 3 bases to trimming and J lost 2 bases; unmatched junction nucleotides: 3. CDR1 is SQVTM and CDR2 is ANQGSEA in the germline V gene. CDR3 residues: CSVEKQGNYGYTF. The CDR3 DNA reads TGCAGCGTTGAGAAACAGGGGAACTATGGCTACACCTTC.

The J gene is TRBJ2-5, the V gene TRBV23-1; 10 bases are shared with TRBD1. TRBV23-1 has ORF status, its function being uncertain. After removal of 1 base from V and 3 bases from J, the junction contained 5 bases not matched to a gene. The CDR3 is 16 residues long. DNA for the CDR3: TGCGCCAGCAGTCAATGGGGACAGGGGATGGAAGAGACCCAGTACTTC. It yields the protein CASSQWGQGMEETQYF.

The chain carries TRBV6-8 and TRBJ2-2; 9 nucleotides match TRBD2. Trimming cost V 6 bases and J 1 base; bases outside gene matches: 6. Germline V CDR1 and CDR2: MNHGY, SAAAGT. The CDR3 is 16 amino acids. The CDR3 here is CASSHGLAMNTGELFF. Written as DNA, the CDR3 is TGTGCCAGCAGCCACGGACTAGCGATGAACACCGGGGAGCTGTTTTTT.

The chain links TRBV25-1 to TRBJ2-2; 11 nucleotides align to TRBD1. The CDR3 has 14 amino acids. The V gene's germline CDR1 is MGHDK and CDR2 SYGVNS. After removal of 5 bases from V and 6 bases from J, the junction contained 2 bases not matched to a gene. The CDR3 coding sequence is TGTGCCAGCAGTCCGGGACAGGGGGCCGGGGAGCTGTTTTTT. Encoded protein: CASSPGQGAGELFF.

DNA for the CDR3: TGCGCCAGCAGCCAAGGGCCGGGACTAGCCACAGATACGCAGTATTTT. It specifies CASSQGPGLATDTQYF. This sequence joins TRBV1 and TRBJ2-3; the table assigns TRBD2, which was not confirmed against the DNA. TRBV1 is described as a pseudogene. The CDR3 spans 16 residues.

CDR3 sequence reads: CASSSGTGGLFSEKLFF. The CDR3 DNA is TGCGCCAGCAGCTCCGGGACAGGGGGTCTGTTTAGTGAAAAACTGTTTTTT. V usage is TRBV5-1 and J usage is TRBJ1-4; 11 bases match TRBD1. Germline CDR1 SGHRS, CDR2 YFSETQ. The length of the CDR3 is 17 residues. Trimming removed 3 bases from V and 7 bases from J; junction bases left unmatched: 11.

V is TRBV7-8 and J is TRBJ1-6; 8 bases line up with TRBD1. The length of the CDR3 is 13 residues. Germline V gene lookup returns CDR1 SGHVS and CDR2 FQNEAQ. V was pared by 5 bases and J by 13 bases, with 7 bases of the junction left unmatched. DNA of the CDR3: TGTGCCAGCAGCCAAAACAGGGGGACGCCCCTCCACTTT. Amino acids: CASSQNRGTPLHF.

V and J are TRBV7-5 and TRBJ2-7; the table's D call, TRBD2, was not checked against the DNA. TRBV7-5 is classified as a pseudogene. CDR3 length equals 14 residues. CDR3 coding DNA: TGTGCCAGCACCCGCCGACTCAACTCCTACGAGCAGTACTTC. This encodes CASTRRLNSYEQYF.

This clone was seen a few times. CDR3 DNA sequence: TGTGCCAGCTCATTACAGGGGCGCACCGGGGAGCTGTTTTTT. The encoded protein is CASSLQGRTGELFF. The chain uses TRBV18 and TRBJ2-2; TRBD1 matches at 7 bases. The J segment lost 4 bases and the V segment lost 5 bases, leaving 4 bases of the junction unmatched. Germline values: CDR1 KGHSH, CDR2 LQKENI. This CDR3 spans 14 amino acids. The variable domain in full, completed from reference TRBV18 and TRBJ2-2, reads NAGVMQNPRHLVRRRGQEARLRCSPMKGHSHVYWYRQLPEEGLKFMVYLQKENIIDESGMPKERFSAEFPKEGPSILRIQQVVRGDSAAYFCASSLQGRTGELFFGEGSRLTVL.

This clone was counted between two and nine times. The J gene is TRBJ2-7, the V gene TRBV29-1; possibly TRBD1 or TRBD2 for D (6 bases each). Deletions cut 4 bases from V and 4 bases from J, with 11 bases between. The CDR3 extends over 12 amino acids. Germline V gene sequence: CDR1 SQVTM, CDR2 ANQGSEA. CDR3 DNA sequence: TGCAGCGTTGCCCCGGGGGCGTACGAGCAGTACTTC. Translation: CSVAPGAYEQYF.

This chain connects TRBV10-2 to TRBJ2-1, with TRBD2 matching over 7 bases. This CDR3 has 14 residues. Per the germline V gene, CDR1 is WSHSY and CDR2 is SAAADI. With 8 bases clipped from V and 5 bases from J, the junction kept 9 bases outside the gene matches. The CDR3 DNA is TGCGCCAGCTGTTGGACTAGGAACAACAATGAGCAGTTCTTC. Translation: CASCWTRNNNEQFF.

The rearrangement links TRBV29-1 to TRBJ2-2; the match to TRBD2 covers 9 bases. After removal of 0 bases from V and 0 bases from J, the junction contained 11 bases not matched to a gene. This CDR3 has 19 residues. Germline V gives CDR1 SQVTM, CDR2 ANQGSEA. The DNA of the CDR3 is TGCAGCGTTGAAGACCCTCCTAGCGGGATCCACGCGAACACCGGGGAGCTGTTTTTT. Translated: CSVEDPPSGIHANTGELFF.

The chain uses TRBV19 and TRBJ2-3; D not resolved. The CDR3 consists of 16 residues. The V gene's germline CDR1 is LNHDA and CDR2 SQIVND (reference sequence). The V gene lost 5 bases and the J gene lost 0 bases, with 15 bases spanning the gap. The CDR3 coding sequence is TGTGCCAGTAGTTCCCGTGACGGGCGTAGCACAGATACGCAGTATTTT. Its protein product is CASSSRDGRSTDTQYF.

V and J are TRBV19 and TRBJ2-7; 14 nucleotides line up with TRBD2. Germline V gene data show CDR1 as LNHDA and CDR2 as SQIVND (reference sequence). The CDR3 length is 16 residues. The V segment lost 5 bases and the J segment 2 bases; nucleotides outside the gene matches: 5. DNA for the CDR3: TGTGCCAGTAGTCTCGGGACTAGCGGGAGAACCTACGAGCAGTACTTC. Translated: CASSLGTSGRTYEQYF.

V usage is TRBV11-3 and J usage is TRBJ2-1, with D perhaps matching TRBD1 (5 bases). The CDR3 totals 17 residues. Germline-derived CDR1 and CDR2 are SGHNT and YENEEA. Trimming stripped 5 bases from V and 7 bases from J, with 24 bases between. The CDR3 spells CASSQSPEGGAMNEQFF. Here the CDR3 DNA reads TGTGCCAGCAGCCAAAGCCCGGAAGGTGGGGCGATGAATGAGCAGTTCTTC.

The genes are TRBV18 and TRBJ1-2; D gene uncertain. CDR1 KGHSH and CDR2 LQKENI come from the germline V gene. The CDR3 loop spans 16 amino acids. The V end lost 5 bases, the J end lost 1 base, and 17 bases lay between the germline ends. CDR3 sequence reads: CASSTVPGNLNYGYTF. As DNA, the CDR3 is TGTGCCAGCTCAACTGTCCCGGGAAACCTTAACTATGGCTACACCTTC. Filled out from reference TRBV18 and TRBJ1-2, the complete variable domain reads NAGVMQNPRHLVRRRGQEARLRCSPMKGHSHVYWYRQLPEEGLKFMVYLQKENIIDESGMPKERFSAEFPKEGPSILRIQQVVRGDSAAYFCASSTVPGNLNYGYTFGSGTRLTVV.

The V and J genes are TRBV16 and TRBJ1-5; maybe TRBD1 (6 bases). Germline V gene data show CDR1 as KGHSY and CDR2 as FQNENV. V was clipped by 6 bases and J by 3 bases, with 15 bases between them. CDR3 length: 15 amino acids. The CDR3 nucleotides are TGTGCCAGCAGTCGTAATGGGGACACCAATCAGCCCCAGCATTTT. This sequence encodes CASSRNGDTNQPQHF.

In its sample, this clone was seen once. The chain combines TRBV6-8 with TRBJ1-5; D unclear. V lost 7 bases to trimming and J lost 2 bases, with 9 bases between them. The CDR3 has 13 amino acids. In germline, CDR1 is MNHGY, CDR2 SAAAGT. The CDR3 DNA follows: TGTGCCAGCACCACCTCCGGCAATCAGCCCCAGCATTTT. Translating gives CASTTSGNQPQHF.

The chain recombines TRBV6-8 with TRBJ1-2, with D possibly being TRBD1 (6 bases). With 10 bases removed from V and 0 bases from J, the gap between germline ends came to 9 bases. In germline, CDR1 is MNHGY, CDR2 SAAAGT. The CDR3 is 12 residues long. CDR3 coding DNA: TGTGCCACTGGACAGCCTAACTATGGCTACACCTTC. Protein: CATGQPNYGYTF.

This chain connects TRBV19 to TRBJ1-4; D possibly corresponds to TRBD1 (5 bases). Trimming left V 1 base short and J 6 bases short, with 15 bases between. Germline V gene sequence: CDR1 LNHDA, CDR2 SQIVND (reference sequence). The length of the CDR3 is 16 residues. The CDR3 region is CASSIAWGGSDEKLFF. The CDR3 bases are TGTGCCAGTAGTATAGCCTGGGGCGGGAGTGATGAAAAACTGTTTTTT.

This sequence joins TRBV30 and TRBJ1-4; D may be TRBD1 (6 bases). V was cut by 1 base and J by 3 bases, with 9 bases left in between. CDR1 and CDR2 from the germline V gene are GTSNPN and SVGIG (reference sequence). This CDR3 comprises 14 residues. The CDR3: CAWSGGLSNEKLFF. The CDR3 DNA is TGTGCCTGGAGTGGGGGGCTGTCTAATGAAAAACTGTTTTTT.

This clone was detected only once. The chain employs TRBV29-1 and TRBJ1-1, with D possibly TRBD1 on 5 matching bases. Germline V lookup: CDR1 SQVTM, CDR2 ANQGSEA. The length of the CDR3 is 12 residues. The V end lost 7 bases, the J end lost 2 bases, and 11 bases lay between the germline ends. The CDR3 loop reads CSGGTVNTEAFF. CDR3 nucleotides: TGCAGCGGTGGGACGGTAAACACTGAAGCTTTCTTT.

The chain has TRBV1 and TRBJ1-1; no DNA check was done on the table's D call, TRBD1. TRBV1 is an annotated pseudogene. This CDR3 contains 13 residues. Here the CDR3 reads CASSQLQGTEAFF. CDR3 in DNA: TGCGCCAGCAGCCAACTACAGGGTACTGAAGCTTTCTTT.

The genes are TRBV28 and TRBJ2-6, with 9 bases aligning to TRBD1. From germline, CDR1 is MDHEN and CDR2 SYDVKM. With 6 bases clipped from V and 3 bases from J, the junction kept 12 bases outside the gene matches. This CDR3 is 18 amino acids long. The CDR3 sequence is CASSLVPGQGVGANVLTF. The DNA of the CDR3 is TGTGCCAGCAGCCTTGTCCCGGGACAGGGTGTTGGGGCCAACGTCCTGACTTTC.

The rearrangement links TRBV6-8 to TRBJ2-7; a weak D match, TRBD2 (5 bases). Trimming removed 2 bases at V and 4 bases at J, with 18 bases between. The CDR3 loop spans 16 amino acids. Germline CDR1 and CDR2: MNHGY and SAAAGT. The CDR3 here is CASSYEPGIGFYEQYF. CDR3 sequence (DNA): TGTGCCAGCAGTTACGAACCCGGGATAGGGTTTTACGAGCAGTACTTC.